The T cell receptor (beta chain) described here comes from a study of blood T cell repertoires in COVID-19. Here immunoSEQ multiplex PCR was the method, and the copy in TCRdb shows in-frame clones only, minus some. Among a few hundred thousand clones listed, about 90% were seen once. The CDR3 runs 16 residues. V gave up 0 bases and J gave up 4 bases, with 15 bases separating them. Germline-derived CDR1 and CDR2 are SGHDT and YYEEEE. Sequences were obtained from peripheral blood. The receptor comes from a man aged 60-69 years with acute or convalescent COVID-19. This chain joins TRBV5-6 and TRBJ2-3, with a weak D call TRBD2 (6 bases). The chain's CDR3 is CASSLGWTEGADTQYF. CDR3 bases: TGTGCCAGCAGCTTGGGGTGGACGGAGGGCGCAGATACGCAGTATTTT.